A few counts support the clone carrying this T cell receptor beta chain. The antigen is undetermined. Treatment denoted: roughly 10-day PBMC culture with coronavirus spike peptide pools or control peptides (ViraFEST assay). Cultured CD4+ T cell DNA was sequenced using the Oncomine TCR Beta short-read assay. TCRdb itself ran the PCR reads through MiXCR, one entry per CDR3 protein. The sample lists roughly 16,000 distinct CDR3 sequences; 44% were seen once. The germline gives CDR1 GTSNPN, CDR2 SVGIG (reference sequence). V was shortened by 7 bases and J by 9 bases, with 22 bases between the two germline ends. This CDR3 comprises 14 residues. This record comes from a study of vaccination and CD4 T cells after COVID-19.

The rearrangement links TRBV30 to TRBJ1-3; tentatively, D is TRBD1 (5 bases). The TCR sequence derives from a human donor who had recovered from COVID-19. What was sequenced was CD4+ T cells from blood, cultured in vitro. The CDR3 region has the DNA TGTGCCTCCCACAGAGGGCTCACCGGGGGCACCATATATTTT. Its translation: CASHRGLTGGTIYF.